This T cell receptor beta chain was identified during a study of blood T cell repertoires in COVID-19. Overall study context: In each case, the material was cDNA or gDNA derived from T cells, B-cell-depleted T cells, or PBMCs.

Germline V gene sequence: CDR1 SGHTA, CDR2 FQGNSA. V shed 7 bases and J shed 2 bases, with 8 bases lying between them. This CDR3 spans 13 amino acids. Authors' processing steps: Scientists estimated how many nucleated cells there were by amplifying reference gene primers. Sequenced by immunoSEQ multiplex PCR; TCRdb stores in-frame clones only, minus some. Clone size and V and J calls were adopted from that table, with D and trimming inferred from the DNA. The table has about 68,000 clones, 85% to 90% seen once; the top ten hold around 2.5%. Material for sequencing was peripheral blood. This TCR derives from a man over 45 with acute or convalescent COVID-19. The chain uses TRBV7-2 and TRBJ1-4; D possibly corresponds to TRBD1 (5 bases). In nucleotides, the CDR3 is TGTGCCAGCAAGGGGAGGACTAATGAAAAACTGTTTTTT. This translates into CASKGRTNEKLFF.